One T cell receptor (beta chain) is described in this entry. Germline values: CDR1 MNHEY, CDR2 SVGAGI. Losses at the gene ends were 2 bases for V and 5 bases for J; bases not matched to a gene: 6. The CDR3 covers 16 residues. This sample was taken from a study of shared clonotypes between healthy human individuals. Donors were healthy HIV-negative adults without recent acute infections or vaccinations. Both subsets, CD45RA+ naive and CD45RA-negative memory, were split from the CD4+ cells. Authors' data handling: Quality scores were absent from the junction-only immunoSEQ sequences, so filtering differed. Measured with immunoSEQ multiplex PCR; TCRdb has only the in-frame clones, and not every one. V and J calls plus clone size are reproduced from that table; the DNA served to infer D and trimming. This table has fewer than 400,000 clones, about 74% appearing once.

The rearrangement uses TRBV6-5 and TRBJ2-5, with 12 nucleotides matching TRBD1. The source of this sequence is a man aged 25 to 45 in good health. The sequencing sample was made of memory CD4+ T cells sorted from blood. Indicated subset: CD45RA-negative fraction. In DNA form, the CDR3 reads TGTGCCAGCAGTTACCACGGGACAGGGGGCAGGGAGACCCAGTACTTC. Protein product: CASSYHGTGGRETQYF.